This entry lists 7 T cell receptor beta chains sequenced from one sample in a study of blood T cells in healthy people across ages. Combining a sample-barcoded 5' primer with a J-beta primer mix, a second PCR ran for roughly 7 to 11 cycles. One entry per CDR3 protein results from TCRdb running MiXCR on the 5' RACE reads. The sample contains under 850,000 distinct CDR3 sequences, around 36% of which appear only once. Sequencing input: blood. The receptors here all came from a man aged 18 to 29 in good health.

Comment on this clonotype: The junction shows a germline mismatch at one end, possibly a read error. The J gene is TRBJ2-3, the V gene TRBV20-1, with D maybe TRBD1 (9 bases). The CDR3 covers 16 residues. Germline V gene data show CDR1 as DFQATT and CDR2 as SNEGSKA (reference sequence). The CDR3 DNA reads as TGCGGTGCCGCCGGGAGGGACAGGGAGGGGACGGATACGCAGTATTTT. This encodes CGAAGRDREGTDTQYF.

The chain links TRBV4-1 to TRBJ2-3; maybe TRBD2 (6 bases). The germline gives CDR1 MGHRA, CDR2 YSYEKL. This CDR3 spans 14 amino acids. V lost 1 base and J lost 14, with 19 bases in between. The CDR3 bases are TGCGCCAGCAGCCAAGGGGAGCGGCGGGAAGGGCGGTATTTT. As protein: CASSQGERREGRYF.

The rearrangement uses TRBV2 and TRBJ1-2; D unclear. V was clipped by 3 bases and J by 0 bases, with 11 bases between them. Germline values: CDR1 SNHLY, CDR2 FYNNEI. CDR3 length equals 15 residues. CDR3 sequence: CASSDVVPANYGYTF. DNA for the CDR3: TGTGCCAGCAGTGATGTGGTCCCTGCTAACTATGGCTACACCTTC. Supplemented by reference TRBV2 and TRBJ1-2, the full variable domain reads EPEVTQTPSHQVTQMGQEVILRCVPISNHLYFYWYRQILGQKVEFLVSFYNNEISEKSEIFDDQFSVERPDGSNFTLKIRSTKLEDSAMYFCASSDVVPANYGYTFGSGTRLTVV.

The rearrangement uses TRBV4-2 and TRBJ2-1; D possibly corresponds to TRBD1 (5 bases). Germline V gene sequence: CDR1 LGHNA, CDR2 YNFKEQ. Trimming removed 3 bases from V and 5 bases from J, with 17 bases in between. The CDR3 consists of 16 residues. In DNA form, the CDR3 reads TGTGCCAGCAGCCAGCGCTCCGGACAATCCGACAATGAGCAGTTCTTC. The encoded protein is CASSQRSGQSDNEQFF.

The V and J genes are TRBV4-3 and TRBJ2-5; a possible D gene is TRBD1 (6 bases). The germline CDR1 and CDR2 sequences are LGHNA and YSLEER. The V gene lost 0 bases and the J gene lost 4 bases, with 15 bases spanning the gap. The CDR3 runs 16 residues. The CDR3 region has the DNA TGCGCCAGCAGCCAAGATGCAGGGGATGGAAGAGAGACCCAGTACTTC. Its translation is CASSQDAGDGRETQYF.

The CDR3 nucleotides read TGTGCCAGCAGCTTAGAGGCAGGCGGCGGCTACACCTTC. Its translation: CASSLEAGGGYTF. The chain employs TRBV7-9 and TRBJ1-2, with D unresolved. The V and J ends lost 1 base and 8 bases respectively, with 11 bases between them. Per germline, CDR1 SEHNR and CDR2 FQNEAQ (reference sequence). This CDR3 contains 13 residues.

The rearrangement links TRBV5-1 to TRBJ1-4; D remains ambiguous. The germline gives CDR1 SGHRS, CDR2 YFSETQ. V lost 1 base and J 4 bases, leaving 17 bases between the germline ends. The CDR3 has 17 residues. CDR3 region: CASSLRLSWQNNEKLFF. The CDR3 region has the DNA TGCGCCAGCAGCTTGCGTCTATCGTGGCAGAATAATGAAAAACTGTTTTTT.